This TCR beta chain was recorded in a study of T cell responses to AZD1222 COVID-19 vaccine. TCRdb's copy holds only in-frame clones and misses some; the assay was immunoSEQ multiplex PCR. The data contain 130,000 or so clones, about 94% of them seen just once; the ten biggest clones take up 5% to 7%. Worth noting for this clone: Antigen: not known.

V was shortened by 5 bases and J by 2 bases, with 20 bases between the two germline ends. The CDR3 spans 17 residues. Looked up from germline, CDR1 is SGHTA and CDR2 is FQGTGA. Whole-study findings and limits: Donors in the cohort were predominantly white British and more often female, and clonal diversity was possibly underestimated. With two AZD1222 doses given, Spike-specific TCR breadth and depth both rose. Reports say nearly half of spike-specific TCRs go after unmutated variant regions. Across the whole spike, CD4 TCRs peaked at regions 160-218 and 743-854.

Sequenced material: peripheral blood, taken on day 0 of AZD1222 vaccination. This TCR derives from an adult in good health. The chain links TRBV7-3 to TRBJ2-3, with D possibly matching TRBD2 (6 bases). The DNA of the CDR3 is TGTGCCAGCAGCCCAAGTTCTGTTAGCGGCTTCACAGATACGCAGTATTTT. Translated, it gives CASSPSSVSGFTDTQYF.